This passage covers 2 T cell receptor beta chains from one sample sequenced in a study of blood T cells in healthy people across ages. The use of a sample-barcoded 5' primer and a J-beta primer mix characterized a second PCR of about 7 to 12 cycles. Each CDR3 protein gets one entry after TCRdb re-called the 5' RACE reads with MiXCR. Of roughly 2 million distinct CDR3 sequences in the sample, just under 50% were seen once. Sequencing was performed on blood. These receptors all come from a woman in her thirties or forties in good health.

The DNA of the CDR3 is TGTGCCAGCAGTTATCCTAGGGTTGGCAATCAGCCCCAGCATTTT. It yields the protein CASSYPRVGNQPQHF. The genes are TRBV6-2 or TRBV6-3 and TRBJ1-5; D not resolved. There are 15 residues in the CDR3. V was cut by 3 bases and J by 2 bases, with 11 bases left in between. CDR1 is MNHEY and CDR2 is SVGEGT in the germline V gene.

V gene TRBV20-1 combines with J gene TRBJ2-1, with 9 nucleotides matching TRBD1. The DNA end is more similar to TRBJ2-7, so the J call may be wrong. The CDR3 runs to 15 residues. The germline gives CDR1 DFQATT, CDR2 SNEGSKA (reference sequence). In DNA form, the CDR3 reads TGCAGTGCTAGAGATAGTGGAACAGGGGGCAGGGAGCAGTACTTC. It translates to CSARDSGTGGREQYF.